The rows below give T cell receptor beta chains drawn from one sample of a study of cytomegalovirus exposure and HLA in healthy donors. The table came from immunoSEQ multiplex PCR; TCRdb's copy has only in-frame clones and leaves some out. The table lists about 160,000 clones, under 80% of them singletons. The source material was PBMCs. The receptors were sampled from a female donor in good health and CMV-seronegative. CDR3s include the opening cysteine and the closing phenylalanine or tryptophan. D genes are given only for firm matches. Clone size appears in some rows only: once, few, many, or a class for an expanded clone.

d_call: TRBD1
clone_size: -
j_call: TRBJ2-1
v_call: TRBV25-1
cdr3_nt: TGTGCCAGCAGTGTTGGGGACAGGTCCTACAATGAGCAGTTCTTC
cdr3_aa: CASSVGDRSYNEQFF

d_call: TRBD2
clone_size: once
j_call: TRBJ2-7
v_call: TRBV25-1
cdr3_nt: TGTGCCACCCGACTAGCGGGAGGTTTCGAGCAGTACTTC
cdr3_aa: CATRLAGGFEQYF

d_call: -
clone_size: -
j_call: TRBJ1-1
v_call: TRBV7-9
cdr3_nt: TGTGCCAGCAGCCCGCAGTCGTGGACTGAAGCTTTCTTT
cdr3_aa: CASSPQSWTEAFF

d_call: TRBD2
clone_size: -
j_call: TRBJ2-1
v_call: TRBV9
cdr3_nt: TGTGCCAGCAGCGTAGGTGGGGGGGACGATGAGCAGTTCTTC
cdr3_aa: CASSVGGGDDEQFF

d_call: -
clone_size: once
j_call: TRBJ2-1
v_call: TRBV19
cdr3_nt: TGTGCCAGTAGTATGCTTCTAGCGTCGGATGAGCAGTTCTTC
cdr3_aa: CASSMLLASDEQFF

d_call: TRBD1
clone_size: -
j_call: TRBJ2-2
v_call: TRBV25-1
cdr3_nt: TGTGCCAGCAGTGCCGACAGGGCGGGCGGGGAGCTGTTTTTT
cdr3_aa: CASSADRAGGELFF

d_call: TRBD2
clone_size: -
j_call: TRBJ2-4
v_call: TRBV6-5
cdr3_nt: TGTGCCAGCAGTTACTCGGAAATTCGGGGGGTTCAGTACTTC
cdr3_aa: CASSYSEIRGVQYF

d_call: -
clone_size: -
j_call: TRBJ1-2
v_call: TRBV6-6
cdr3_nt: TGTGCCAGCAGTTACTCTGGGAGGGAAAGTGGCTACACCTTC
cdr3_aa: CASSYSGRESGYTF

d_call: TRBD1
clone_size: few
j_call: TRBJ1-4
v_call: TRBV5-6
cdr3_nt: TGTGCCAGCAGCCCCGACAGGGGGCTAGGGGCTAATGAAAAACTGTTTTTT
cdr3_aa: CASSPDRGLGANEKLFF

d_call: TRBD2
clone_size: -
j_call: TRBJ2-7
v_call: TRBV27
cdr3_nt: TGTGCCAGCAGGGGACTAGCGGGAGACGAGGATTGCTGCGAGCAGTACTTC
cdr3_aa: CASRGLAGDEDCCEQYF

d_call: -
clone_size: -
j_call: TRBJ1-2
v_call: TRBV19
cdr3_nt: TGTGCCAGTAGTAGGGGGGGCCACTATGGCTACACCTTC
cdr3_aa: CASSRGGHYGYTF

d_call: -
clone_size: few
j_call: TRBJ1-1
v_call: TRBV5-6
cdr3_nt: TGTGCCAGCAGCATACATGGACACCATGAAGCTTTCTTT
cdr3_aa: CASSIHGHHEAFF

d_call: TRBD2
clone_size: -
j_call: TRBJ2-7
v_call: TRBV5-1
cdr3_nt: TGCGCCAGCAGGACTAGCGGGGCGGGAGAGCAGTACTTC
cdr3_aa: CASRTSGAGEQYF

d_call: -
clone_size: -
j_call: TRBJ1-1
v_call: TRBV20-1
cdr3_nt: TGCAGTGCCAGGGTGAACACTGAAGCTTTCTTT
cdr3_aa: CSARVNTEAFF

d_call: TRBD1
clone_size: -
j_call: TRBJ1-1
v_call: TRBV5-1
cdr3_nt: TGCGCCAGCAGCCCACAGGGGGCAGGGACTGAAGCTTTCTTT
cdr3_aa: CASSPQGAGTEAFF

d_call: -
clone_size: -
j_call: TRBJ1-5
v_call: TRBV30
cdr3_nt: TGTGCCTGGAGACAACAGGGCAATCAGCCCCAGCATTTT
cdr3_aa: CAWRQQGNQPQHF

d_call: -
clone_size: -
j_call: TRBJ2-7
v_call: TRBV5-4
cdr3_nt: TGTGCCAGCAGCTTGGAGCCGGGTTACGAGCAGTACTTC
cdr3_aa: CASSLEPGYEQYF

d_call: -
clone_size: few
j_call: TRBJ2-7
v_call: TRBV27
cdr3_nt: TGTGCCAGCAGTTTAACGGGGAACTACGAGCAGTACTTC
cdr3_aa: CASSLTGNYEQYF

d_call: -
clone_size: -
j_call: TRBJ2-2
v_call: TRBV7-2
cdr3_nt: TGTGCCAGCAGCTTAGAGCTAGTCACCGGGGAGCTGTTTTTT
cdr3_aa: CASSLELVTGELFF

d_call: TRBD1
clone_size: -
j_call: TRBJ1-6
v_call: TRBV2
cdr3_nt: TGTGCCAGCACCTTGACAGGGTCCGAGCCTGCCGGCCTCCACTTT
cdr3_aa: CASTLTGSEPAGLHF

d_call: TRBD2
clone_size: -
j_call: TRBJ2-3
v_call: TRBV6-1
cdr3_nt: TGTGCCAGCAGTGACATCGGGACTAGCGGGGGGGACACAGATACGCAGTATTTT
cdr3_aa: CASSDIGTSGGDTDTQYF

d_call: -
clone_size: -
j_call: TRBJ2-3
v_call: TRBV11-2
cdr3_nt: TGTGCCAGCAGCTTATTGGTCAGGAGCACAGATACGCAGTATTTT
cdr3_aa: CASSLLVRSTDTQYF

d_call: -
clone_size: -
j_call: TRBJ1-1
v_call: TRBV4-1
cdr3_nt: TGCGCCAGCTGTTATGACAGTCAAATGAACACTGAAGCTTTCTTT
cdr3_aa: CASCYDSQMNTEAFF

d_call: -
clone_size: -
j_call: TRBJ1-1
v_call: TRBV29-1
cdr3_nt: TGCAGCCCTACTATAGTAACTGAAGCTTTCTTT
cdr3_aa: CSPTIVTEAFF

d_call: TRBD1
clone_size: few
j_call: TRBJ1-5
v_call: TRBV19
cdr3_nt: TGTGCCAGTAGTCCCCGACCGGGACAGGGAGAATTCGGGTGGTTTTCGCCCCAGCATTTT
cdr3_aa: CASSPRPGQGEFGWFSPQHF

d_call: -
clone_size: -
j_call: TRBJ1-1
v_call: TRBV2
cdr3_nt: TGTGCCAGCAGTGAAGTGGCCAGCACTGAAGCTTTCTTT
cdr3_aa: CASSEVASTEAFF

d_call: -
clone_size: -
j_call: TRBJ1-2
v_call: TRBV28
cdr3_nt: TGTGCCAGCAGTTTATCGGGCAGGGTTTATGGCTACACCTTC
cdr3_aa: CASSLSGRVYGYTF

d_call: -
clone_size: -
j_call: TRBJ2-5
v_call: TRBV29-1
cdr3_nt: TGCAGCGTTGTAGCGGCCGCGGGGAAGACCCAGTACTTC
cdr3_aa: CSVVAAAGKTQYF

d_call: -
clone_size: -
j_call: TRBJ2-1
v_call: TRBV18
cdr3_nt: TGTGCCAGCTCACCAAGCGGAGATGAGCAGTTCTTC
cdr3_aa: CASSPSGDEQFF

d_call: TRBD2
clone_size: -
j_call: TRBJ2-1
v_call: TRBV19
cdr3_nt: TGTGCCAGTAGTATACGAGGCGGGAGCAATGAGCAGTTCTTC
cdr3_aa: CASSIRGGSNEQFF

d_call: TRBD1
clone_size: -
j_call: TRBJ1-2
v_call: TRBV9
cdr3_nt: TGTGCCAGCAGCGTAGCTGGGGGGGGACAGGCCTTCTATGGCTACACCTTC
cdr3_aa: CASSVAGGGQAFYGYTF

d_call: TRBD1
clone_size: -
j_call: TRBJ1-5
v_call: TRBV27
cdr3_nt: TGTGCCAGCAGTACCTGGACAGGGTCTAGCAATCAGCCCCAGCATTTT
cdr3_aa: CASSTWTGSSNQPQHF

d_call: -
clone_size: -
j_call: TRBJ1-1
v_call: TRBV5-1
cdr3_nt: TGCGCCAGCAGCTCGTCTTATTTGAACACTGAAGCTTTCTTT
cdr3_aa: CASSSSYLNTEAFF

d_call: TRBD2
clone_size: -
j_call: TRBJ2-5
v_call: TRBV7-8
cdr3_nt: TGTGCCAGCAGCGGGGGACTAGCGCACCAAGAGACCCAGTACTTC
cdr3_aa: CASSGGLAHQETQYF

d_call: -
clone_size: -
j_call: TRBJ1-2
v_call: TRBV28
cdr3_nt: TGTGCCGGCCAATCGAACAGGGTGGGCGACTATGGCTACACCTTC
cdr3_aa: CAGQSNRVGDYGYTF

d_call: TRBD1
clone_size: -
j_call: TRBJ1-3
v_call: TRBV5-1
cdr3_nt: TGCGCCAGCAGCCTCCTCGGGACAGGGGGTAACACCATATATTTT
cdr3_aa: CASSLLGTGGNTIYF

d_call: -
clone_size: -
j_call: TRBJ1-5
v_call: TRBV7-8
cdr3_nt: TGTGCCAGCAGCTTAGGAAACTTCGCCGAAAATCAGCCCCAGCATTTT
cdr3_aa: CASSLGNFAENQPQHF

d_call: TRBD2
clone_size: -
j_call: TRBJ2-3
v_call: TRBV5-1
cdr3_nt: TGCGCCAGCAGCTCTCTAGCGGCGGATACGCAGTATTTT
cdr3_aa: CASSSLAADTQYF

d_call: -
clone_size: -
j_call: TRBJ1-1
v_call: TRBV12-2
cdr3_nt: TGTGCAAATCGCTTAGCGGGGCCTGAAGCTTTCTTT
cdr3_aa: CANRLAGPEAFF

d_call: -
clone_size: -
j_call: TRBJ2-1
v_call: TRBV19
cdr3_nt: TGTGCCAGTAGTGGGGACTCTGACAATGAGCAGTTCTTC
cdr3_aa: CASSGDSDNEQFF

d_call: TRBD1
clone_size: few
j_call: TRBJ1-2
v_call: TRBV4-1
cdr3_nt: TGCGCCAGCAGCCTCCAGGGGGCGGGGTGGGGCTACACCTTC
cdr3_aa: CASSLQGAGWGYTF

d_call: TRBD2
clone_size: -
j_call: TRBJ2-5
v_call: TRBV5-1
cdr3_nt: TGCGCCAGCAGCTTGGGACTAGCGGGAGGGCCCCTAGAGACCCAGTACTTC
cdr3_aa: CASSLGLAGGPLETQYF

d_call: TRBD2
clone_size: -
j_call: TRBJ2-5
v_call: TRBV4-2
cdr3_nt: TGTGCCAGCAGCTCTGAGACTAGCGGAGAGGGAGAGACCCAGTACTTC
cdr3_aa: CASSSETSGEGETQYF

d_call: -
clone_size: -
j_call: TRBJ1-6
v_call: TRBV30
cdr3_nt: TGTGCCTGGAGTGTAAGAGGCCTCGATAATTCACCCCTCCACTTT
cdr3_aa: CAWSVRGLDNSPLHF

d_call: -
clone_size: -
j_call: TRBJ2-7
v_call: TRBV1
cdr3_nt: TGCACCAGCAGCCCCGCTGAAACGGACAGGGGCTCCTACGAGCAGTACTTC
cdr3_aa: CTSSPAETDRGSYEQYF

d_call: -
clone_size: once
j_call: TRBJ1-4
v_call: TRBV19
cdr3_nt: TGTGCCAGTAGTTCAGGGGCGGCTAATGAAAAACTGTTTTTT
cdr3_aa: CASSSGAANEKLFF

d_call: TRBD2
clone_size: -
j_call: TRBJ2-7
v_call: TRBV28
cdr3_nt: TGTGCCAGCAGTTCCCCGCCCGGGAGGAGATACGAGCAGTACTTC
cdr3_aa: CASSSPPGRRYEQYF

d_call: -
clone_size: -
j_call: TRBJ1-3
v_call: TRBV5-4
cdr3_nt: TGTGCCAGCAGCTATAGGGTCGTACAGGGAACTGGAAACACCATATATTTT
cdr3_aa: CASSYRVVQGTGNTIYF

d_call: TRBD1
clone_size: -
j_call: TRBJ1-4
v_call: TRBV4-1
cdr3_nt: TGCGCCAGCAGCCAAGATACGGACAGGGCTAATGAAAAACTGTTTTTT
cdr3_aa: CASSQDTDRANEKLFF

d_call: TRBD1
clone_size: -
j_call: TRBJ1-6
v_call: TRBV25-1
cdr3_nt: TGTGCCAGCAGGAACACAGGGGGCGGTTATAATTCACCCCTCCACTTT
cdr3_aa: CASRNTGGGYNSPLHF

d_call: -
clone_size: -
j_call: TRBJ1-2
v_call: TRBV13
cdr3_nt: TGTGCCAGCAGCCCAAGAGGATCTAGCTATGGCTACACCTTC
cdr3_aa: CASSPRGSSYGYTF

d_call: -
clone_size: few
j_call: TRBJ2-6
v_call: TRBV27
cdr3_nt: TGTGCCAGCAGCCAAGACAGCTCCTCCTCTGGGGCCAACGTCCTGACTTTC
cdr3_aa: CASSQDSSSSGANVLTF

d_call: TRBD1
clone_size: -
j_call: TRBJ2-7
v_call: TRBV19
cdr3_nt: TGTGCCAGTAGTTCCCGACAGGGCTACGAGCAGTACTTC
cdr3_aa: CASSSRQGYEQYF

d_call: TRBD1
clone_size: -
j_call: TRBJ2-7
v_call: TRBV7-3
cdr3_nt: TGTGCCAGCAGCTTAAAGGGGGCACGTGAGCAGTACTTC
cdr3_aa: CASSLKGAREQYF